This TCR beta chain was captured by sequencing in a study of shared clonotypes between healthy human individuals. Study background: The study enrolled a couple of women and a few men aged 18 to 49. General study points: Naive subsets generally exceeded memory subsets in estimated richness.

This CDR3 region has 17 residues. Assay execution took place at the deep level. Investigators spread the genomic DNA of each subset evenly over several immunoSEQ plates. Some clones are missing from TCRdb's copy, which holds only in-frame ones; the method was immunoSEQ multiplex PCR. The sample has approximately 2,200,000 clones, just over 90% seen once. This clone was detected once. What it recognizes is unknown. In the naive CD8 group, cells lacked CD45RO and were positively selected for CCR7, so terminally differentiated effector memory CD45RA+ cells were left out. The sequence was obtained from a man between 18 and 35 years old in good health. Some clones in this sample may be carry-over from other donors' samples. The V gene is TRBV12-2, the J gene TRBJ2-3; the table's D gene call, TRBD2, was not cross checked with the DNA. TRBV12-2 constitutes a pseudogene. Sequencing was performed on naive CD8+ T cells from PBMCs. The CDR3, as DNA: TGTGCAAGTCGCTCCACTGCCTGTAACCGCGAGAGAGATACGCAGTATTTT. It yields the protein CASRSTACNRERDTQYF.